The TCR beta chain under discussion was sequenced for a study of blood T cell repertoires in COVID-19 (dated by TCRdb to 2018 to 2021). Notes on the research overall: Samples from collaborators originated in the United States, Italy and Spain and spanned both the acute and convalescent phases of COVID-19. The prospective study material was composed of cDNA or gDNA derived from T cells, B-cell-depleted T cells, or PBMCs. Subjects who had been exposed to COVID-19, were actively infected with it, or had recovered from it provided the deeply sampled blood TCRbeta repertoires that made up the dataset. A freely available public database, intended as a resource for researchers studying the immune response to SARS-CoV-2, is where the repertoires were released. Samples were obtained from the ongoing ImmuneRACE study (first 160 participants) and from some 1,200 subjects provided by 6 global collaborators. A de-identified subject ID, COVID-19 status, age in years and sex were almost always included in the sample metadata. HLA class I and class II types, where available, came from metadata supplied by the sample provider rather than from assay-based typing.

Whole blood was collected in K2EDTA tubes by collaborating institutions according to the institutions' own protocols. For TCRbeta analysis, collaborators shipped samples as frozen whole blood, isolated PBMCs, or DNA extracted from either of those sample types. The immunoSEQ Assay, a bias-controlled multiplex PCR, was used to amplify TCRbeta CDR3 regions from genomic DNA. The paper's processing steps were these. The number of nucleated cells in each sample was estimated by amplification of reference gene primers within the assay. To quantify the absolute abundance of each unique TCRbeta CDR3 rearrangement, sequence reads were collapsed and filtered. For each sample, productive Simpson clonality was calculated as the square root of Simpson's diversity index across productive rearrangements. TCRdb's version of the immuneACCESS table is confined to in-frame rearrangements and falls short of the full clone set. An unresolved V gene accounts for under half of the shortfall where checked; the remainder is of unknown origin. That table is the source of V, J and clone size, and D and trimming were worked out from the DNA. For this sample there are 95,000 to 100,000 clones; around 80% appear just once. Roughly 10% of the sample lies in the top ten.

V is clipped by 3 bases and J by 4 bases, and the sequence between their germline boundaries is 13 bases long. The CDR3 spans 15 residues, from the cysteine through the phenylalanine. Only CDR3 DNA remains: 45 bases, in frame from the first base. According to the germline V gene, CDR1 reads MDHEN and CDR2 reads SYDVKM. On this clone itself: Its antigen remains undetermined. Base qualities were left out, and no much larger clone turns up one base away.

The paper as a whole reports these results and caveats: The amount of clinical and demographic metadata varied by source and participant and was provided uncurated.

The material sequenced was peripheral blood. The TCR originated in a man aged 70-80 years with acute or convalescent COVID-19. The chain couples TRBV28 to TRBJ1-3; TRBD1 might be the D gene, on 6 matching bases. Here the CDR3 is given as CASSFPTGQGNTIYF. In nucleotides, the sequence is TGTGCCAGCAGTTTTCCTACAGGACAGGGAAACACCATATATTTT.